Listed below are T cell receptor beta chains from one sample, sequenced in a study of cytomegalovirus exposure and HLA in healthy donors. The protocol was immunoSEQ multiplex PCR, while the TCRdb copy is restricted to in-frame clones and leaves out a portion. The profile covers tens of thousands of clones, with about 79% appearing a single time and roughly 6% taken by the ten largest. The sequencing sample was made of PBMCs. The receptors were gathered from a female donor in good health and CMV-seronegative. CDR3s include the opening cysteine and the closing phenylalanine or tryptophan. The D gene is left open where the match is weak. Clone size appears in some rows only: once, few, many, or a class for an expanded clone.

TRBV7-3	14	TRBD2	-	TRBJ2-3	CASSSSGGPDTQYF	TGTGCCAGCAGCTCTAGCGGGGGCCCAGATACGCAGTATTTT
TRBV19	15	TRBD2	-	TRBJ2-7	CASSIGGGRVYEQYF	TGTGCCAGTAGTATAGGGGGCGGGAGAGTCTACGAGCAGTACTTC
TRBV6-5	12	TRBD2	-	TRBJ2-4	CASRETGGIQYF	TGTGCCAGCAGGGAGACGGGGGGCATTCAGTACTTC
TRBV4-1	19	TRBD1	-	TRBJ2-3	CASSQDLRTGQIRTDTQYF	TGCGCCAGCAGCCAAGATCTTAGGACAGGGCAAATACGCACAGATACGCAGTATTTT
TRBV18	15	-	-	TRBJ1-4	CASSPETGLFEKLFF	TGTGCCAGCTCACCAGAAACAGGGCTGTTCGAAAAACTGTTTTTT
TRBV28	12	-	-	TRBJ1-1	CASTSTATEAFF	TGTGCCAGCACCTCTACCGCCACTGAAGCTTTCTTT
TRBV6-5	12	TRBD1	-	TRBJ1-2	CASRRTGIGYTF	TGTGCCAGCAGAAGGACAGGGATCGGCTACACCTTC
TRBV6-1	15	-	-	TRBJ2-7	CASSEHPADSYEQYF	TGTGCCAGCAGTGAACACCCAGCGGACTCCTACGAGCAGTACTTC
TRBV29-1	12	-	-	TRBJ1-4	CSVMIPGEKLFF	TGCAGCGTCATGATACCAGGGGAAAAACTGTTTTTT
TRBV10-3	14	TRBD2	-	TRBJ2-7	CATYSGTTSYEQYF	TGTGCCACTTATAGCGGGACCACCTCCTACGAGCAGTACTTC
TRBV6-1	14	-	-	TRBJ2-1	CASRKPTGYNEQFF	TGTGCCAGCAGAAAACCGACAGGATACAATGAGCAGTTCTTC
TRBV2	13	-	-	TRBJ2-4	CASSEGDENIQYF	TGTGCCAGCAGTGAGGGCGACGAAAACATTCAGTACTTC
TRBV6-5	15	-	-	TRBJ2-2	CASKQGRTHAGELFF	TGTGCCAGCAAACAGGGAAGGACACACGCCGGGGAGCTGTTTTTT
TRBV7-8	16	TRBD1	-	TRBJ1-6	CASSLVGGQGNSPLHF	TGTGCCAGCAGCTTAGTGGGGGGACAGGGGAACTCACCCCTCCACTTT
TRBV19	14	TRBD2	-	TRBJ2-2	CASSWGGVARELFF	TGTGCCAGTAGTTGGGGGGGGGTCGCCAGGGAGCTGTTTTTT
TRBV5-4	15	-	-	TRBJ1-3	CASRNRRDGGNTIYF	TGTGCCAGCAGAAATCGCCGGGATGGAGGAAACACCATATATTTT
TRBV4-3	15	TRBD2	-	TRBJ2-2	CASSQGGGVTGELFF	TGCGCCAGCAGCCAAGGCGGGGGGGTGACCGGGGAGCTGTTTTTT
TRBV7-2	16	-	-	TRBJ2-5	CASSLEGGRRQETQYF	TGTGCCAGCAGCTTAGAAGGGGGAAGAAGGCAAGAGACCCAGTACTTC
TRBV4-3	16	TRBD1	once	TRBJ2-2	CASSQVGQVRTGELFF	TGCGCCAGCAGCCAAGTGGGACAGGTCAGAACCGGGGAGCTGTTTTTT
TRBV28	14	-	-	TRBJ2-7	CASSPPRGKNEQYF	TGTGCCAGCAGCCCCCCGAGAGGGAAGAACGAGCAGTACTTC
TRBV7-8	15	TRBD1	once	TRBJ1-2	CASSLEQGDNYGYTF	TGTGCCAGCAGCTTAGAGCAGGGGGACAACTATGGCTACACCTTC
TRBV5-4	14	-	-	TRBJ2-2	CASYIQGSTGELFF	TGTGCCAGCTATATACAGGGTTCTACCGGGGAGCTGTTTTTT